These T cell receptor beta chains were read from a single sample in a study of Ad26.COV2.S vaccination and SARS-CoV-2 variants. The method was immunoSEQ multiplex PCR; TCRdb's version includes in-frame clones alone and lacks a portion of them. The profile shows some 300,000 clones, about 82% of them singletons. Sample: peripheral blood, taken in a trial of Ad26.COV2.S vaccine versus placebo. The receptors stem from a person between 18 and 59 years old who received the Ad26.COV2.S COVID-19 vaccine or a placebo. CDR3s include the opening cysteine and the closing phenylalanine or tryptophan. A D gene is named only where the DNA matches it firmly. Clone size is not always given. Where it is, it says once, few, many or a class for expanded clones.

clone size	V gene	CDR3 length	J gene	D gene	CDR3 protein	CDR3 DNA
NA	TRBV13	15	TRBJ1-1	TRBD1	CASSRETGMGTEAFF	TGTGCCAGCAGCAGAGAGACAGGGATGGGCACTGAAGCTTTCTTT
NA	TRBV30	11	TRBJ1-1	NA	CAWRGTVSAFF	TGTGCCTGGAGAGGAACAGTGTCAGCTTTCTTT
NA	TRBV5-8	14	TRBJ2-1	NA	CASSLGYTYNEQFF	TGTGCCAGCAGCTTGGGGTACACTTACAATGAGCAGTTCTTC
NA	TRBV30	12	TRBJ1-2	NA	CAWNLAFYGYTF	TGTGCCTGGAACTTGGCTTTCTATGGCTACACCTTC
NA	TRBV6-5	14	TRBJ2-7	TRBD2	CASSSAGGTYEQYF	TGTGCCAGCAGTTCAGCGGGGGGAACCTACGAGCAGTACTTC
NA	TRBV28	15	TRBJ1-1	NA	CASSSPGRMNTEAFF	TGTGCCAGCAGTTCCCCGGGACGGATGAACACTGAAGCTTTCTTT
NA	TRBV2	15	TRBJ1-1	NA	CASSFEPGRVTEAFF	TGTGCCAGCAGTTTCGAGCCAGGGAGGGTGACTGAAGCTTTCTTT
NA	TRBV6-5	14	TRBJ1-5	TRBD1	CASSKGQGGQPQHF	TGTGCCAGCAGCAAGGGACAGGGTGGGCAGCCCCAGCATTTT
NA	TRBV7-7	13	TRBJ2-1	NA	CASSYSQNNEQFF	TGTGCCAGCAGCTACAGCCAAAACAATGAGCAGTTCTTC
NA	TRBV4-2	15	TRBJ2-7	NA	CASSQESLAFYEQYF	TGTGCCAGCAGCCAAGAAAGCCTAGCTTTCTACGAGCAGTACTTC
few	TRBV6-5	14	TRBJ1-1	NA	CASMTGTSNTEAFF	TGTGCCAGCATGACCGGGACATCGAACACTGAAGCTTTCTTT
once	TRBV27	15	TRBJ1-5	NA	CASSSTGQSNQPQHF	TGTGCCAGCAGTTCTACGGGACAAAGCAATCAGCCCCAGCATTTT
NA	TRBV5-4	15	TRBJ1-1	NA	CASSPKNRGSTEAFF	TGTGCCAGCAGCCCTAAAAACCGGGGGAGTACTGAAGCTTTCTTT
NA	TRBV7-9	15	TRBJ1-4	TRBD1	CASSSYRGANEKLFF	TGTGCCAGCAGCTCGTACAGGGGGGCGAATGAAAAACTGTTTTTT
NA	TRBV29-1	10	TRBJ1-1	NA	CSAGGGEAFF	TGCAGCGCCGGGGGGGGTGAAGCTTTCTTT
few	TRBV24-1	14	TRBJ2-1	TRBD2	CATSRSGGSNEQFF	TGTGCCACCTCCCGGAGCGGGGGCTCCAATGAGCAGTTCTTC
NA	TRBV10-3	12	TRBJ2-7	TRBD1	CATTGASYEQYF	TGTGCCACGACAGGGGCTAGCTACGAGCAGTACTTC
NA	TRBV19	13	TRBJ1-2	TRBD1	CASSTNTGGADTF	TGTGCCAGTAGTACAAACACAGGGGGCGCCGACACCTTC
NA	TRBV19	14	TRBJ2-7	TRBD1	CASSVGTALYEQYF	TGTGCCAGTAGTGTGGGGACAGCGCTCTACGAGCAGTACTTC
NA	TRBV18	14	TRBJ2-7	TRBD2	CASSPPGGDYEQYF	TGTGCCAGCTCACCCCCGGGGGGAGACTACGAGCAGTACTTC
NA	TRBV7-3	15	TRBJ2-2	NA	CASSLSRFGTGELFF	TGTGCCAGCAGCTTATCCAGGTTTGGCACCGGGGAGCTGTTTTTT
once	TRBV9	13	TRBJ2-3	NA	CASSVVYADTQYF	TGTGCCAGCAGCGTAGTGTACGCAGATACGCAGTATTTT
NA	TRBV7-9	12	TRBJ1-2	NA	CASSLTGDGYTF	TGTGCCAGCAGCTTGACAGGCGATGGCTACACCTTC
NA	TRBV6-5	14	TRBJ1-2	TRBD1	CASRTTGKWGGYTF	TGTGCCAGCAGGACGACAGGGAAGTGGGGTGGCTACACCTTC
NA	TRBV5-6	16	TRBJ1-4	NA	CASSFLDITTNEKLFF	TGTGCCAGCAGCTTCCTGGACATAACAACTAATGAAAAACTGTTTTTT
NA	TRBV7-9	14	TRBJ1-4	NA	CASSFRATNEKLFF	TGTGCCAGCAGCTTTCGAGCAACTAATGAAAAACTGTTTTTT
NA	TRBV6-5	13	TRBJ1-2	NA	CASSYSRGFGYTF	TGTGCCAGCAGTTACTCGCGGGGATTTGGCTACACCTTC
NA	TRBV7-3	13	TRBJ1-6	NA	CASSLQENSPLHF	TGTGCCAGCAGCTTACAAGAAAATTCACCCCTCCACTTT
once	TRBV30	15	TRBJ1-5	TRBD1	CAWSRTGGGNRPQHF	TGTGCCTGGAGCCGAACAGGGGGTGGGAATCGCCCCCAGCATTTT
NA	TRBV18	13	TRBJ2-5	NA	CASSPLFLQTQYF	TGTGCCAGCTCACCATTGTTTCTCCAGACCCAGTACTTC
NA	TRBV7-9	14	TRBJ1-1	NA	CASSPGQGNTEAFF	TGTGCCAGCAGCCCGGGGCAGGGGAACACTGAAGCTTTCTTT
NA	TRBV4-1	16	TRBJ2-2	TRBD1	CASSRGTGLNTGELFF	TGCGCCAGCAGCCGGGGGACAGGCCTGAACACCGGGGAGCTGTTTTTT
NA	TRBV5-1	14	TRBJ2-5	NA	CASSLNGQQETQYF	TGCGCCAGCAGCTTAAATGGCCAGCAAGAGACCCAGTACTTC
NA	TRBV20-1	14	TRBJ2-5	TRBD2	CSASGTSGVETQYF	TGCAGTGCTAGTGGGACTAGCGGGGTAGAGACCCAGTACTTC
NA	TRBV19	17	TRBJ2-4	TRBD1	CASSIPGTGAPKNIQYF	TGTGCCAGTAGTATCCCCGGGACAGGGGCCCCCAAAAACATTCAGTACTTC
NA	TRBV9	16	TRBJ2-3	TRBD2	CASSVGASGGTDTQYF	TGTGCCAGCAGCGTAGGTGCTAGCGGGGGAACAGATACGCAGTATTTT
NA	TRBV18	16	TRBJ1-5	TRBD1	CASSPGQGARDQPQHF	TGTGCCAGCTCACCGGGACAGGGGGCGCGGGACCAGCCCCAGCATTTT
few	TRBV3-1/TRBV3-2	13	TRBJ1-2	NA	CASSPRASYGYTF	TGTGCCAGCAGCCCCCGGGCAAGTTATGGCTACACCTTC
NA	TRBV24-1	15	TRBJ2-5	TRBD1	CATSDPGTGKETQYF	TGTGCCACCAGTGATCCCGGGACAGGGAAAGAGACCCAGTACTTC
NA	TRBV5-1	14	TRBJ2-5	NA	CASSAGQMQETQYF	TGCGCCAGCAGCGCCGGACAGATGCAAGAGACCCAGTACTTC
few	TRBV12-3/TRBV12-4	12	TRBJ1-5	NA	CASSLTGQPQHF	TGTGCCAGCAGTTTAACGGGGCAGCCCCAGCATTTT
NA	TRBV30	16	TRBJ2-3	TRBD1	CAWIRTGGTSTDTQYF	TGTGCCTGGATTCGGACAGGGGGCACTAGCACAGATACGCAGTATTTT
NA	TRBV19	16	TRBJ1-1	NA	CASSRVSGDRSSEAFF	TGTGCCAGTAGTAGGGTGTCGGGGGATAGGTCCTCTGAAGCTTTCTTT
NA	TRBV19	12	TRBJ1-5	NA	CASSPPNQPQHF	TGTGCCAGTAGTCCCCCCAATCAGCCCCAGCATTTT
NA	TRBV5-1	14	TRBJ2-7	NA	CASSRGTAQYEQYF	TGCGCCAGCAGCCGTGGGACTGCCCAGTACGAGCAGTACTTC
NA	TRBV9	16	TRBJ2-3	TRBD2	CASSELGTSGTDTQYF	TGTGCCAGCAGCGAACTCGGGACTAGCGGCACAGATACGCAGTATTTT
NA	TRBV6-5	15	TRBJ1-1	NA	CASTRMPIGGTEAFF	TGTGCCAGCACCCGGATGCCGATCGGGGGCACTGAAGCTTTCTTT
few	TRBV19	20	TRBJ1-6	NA	CASSIPPAGVRGSYNSPLHF	TGTGCCAGTAGTATACCCCCCGCGGGAGTCCGCGGCTCCTATAATTCACCCCTCCACTTT
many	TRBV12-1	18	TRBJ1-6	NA	CASSALYRELPLNSPLHF	TGTGCCAGCAGCGCCCTCTACAGGGAACTACCACTTAATTCACCCCTCCACTTT
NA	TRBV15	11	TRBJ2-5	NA	CATTSGKTQYF	TGTGCCACCACCTCGGGGAAGACCCAGTACTTC
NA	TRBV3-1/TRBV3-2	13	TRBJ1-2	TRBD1	CASSPQGVGGYTF	TGTGCCAGCAGTCCGCAGGGGGTAGGTGGCTACACCTTC
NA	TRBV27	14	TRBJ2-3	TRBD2	CASTRLAVSDTQYF	TGTGCCAGCACCCGACTAGCGGTCTCAGATACGCAGTATTTT
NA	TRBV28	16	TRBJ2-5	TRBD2	CASSLASGGYQETQYF	TGTGCCAGCAGTTTGGCTAGCGGGGGGTACCAAGAGACCCAGTACTTC
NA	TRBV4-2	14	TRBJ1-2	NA	CASSQGTGSYGYTF	TGTGCCAGCAGCCAAGGGACGGGTTCCTATGGCTACACCTTC
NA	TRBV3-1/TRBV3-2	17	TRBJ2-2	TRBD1	CASSQWGQGANTGELFF	TGTGCCAGCAGCCAGTGGGGACAGGGGGCTAACACCGGGGAGCTGTTTTTT
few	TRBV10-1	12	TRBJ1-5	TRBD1	CASTTGRQPQHF	TGCGCCAGCACGACAGGGCGACAGCCCCAGCATTTT
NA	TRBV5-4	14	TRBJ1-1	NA	CAVQPPNLNTEAFF	TGTGCCGTACAGCCTCCCAACCTGAACACTGAAGCTTTCTTT